Many counts were recorded for the clone carrying this TCR beta chain. Its antigen remains unknown. This entry belongs to a study of early T cells in non-severe SARS-CoV-2 infection. Whole-study context: The sequenced material was bulk RNA from unsorted whole blood, and its chains were unpaired.

Study conclusions and caveats: Anti-spike CD8 responses were favored by VDJdb matching, which missed private and CD4 specificities.

The protocol attached unique molecular identifiers to individual cDNA molecules. TCRdb recomputed calls from the 5' RACE reads with MiXCR, one row per CDR3 protein. The sample carries 64,000 or so distinct CDR3 sequences, under 15% recorded once. Germline assignment: CDR1 SGHTA and CDR2 FQGNSA. V was shortened by 7 bases and J by 0 bases, with 6 bases between the two germline ends. The CDR3 loop spans 13 amino acids. This chain connects TRBV7-2 to TRBJ1-4, with D uncertain. This clonotype was sampled from an adult who was a healthcare worker with PCR-confirmed SARS-CoV-2 infection or an uninfected control (not recorded which). Sequenced input: whole blood. CDR3 loop: CASKRSTNEKLFF. CDR3 coding DNA: TGTGCCAGCAAACGATCAACTAATGAAAAACTGTTTTTT.